Listed below are T cell receptor beta chains from one sample, sequenced in a study of CD4+ T cells in melanoma. The method was immunoSEQ multiplex PCR; TCRdb's version includes in-frame clones alone and lacks a portion of them. Among roughly 140,000 clones listed, around nine tenths were seen once. These receptors originate from a human donor with melanoma. Both conserved end residues are part of each CDR3. D genes are given only for firm matches. The listing skips clone size in some rows; elsewhere it reads once, few, many or a size class.

V	J	D	size	DNA	CDR3
TRBV5-1	TRBJ2-5	-	-	TGCGCCAGCAGCTTGGGCGCCACGGGGGCGGGAGAGACCCAGTACTTC	CASSLGATGAGETQYF
TRBV11-2	TRBJ2-3	-	-	TGTGCCAGCAGCCCCCAATCTCTAAACACAGATACGCAGTATTTT	CASSPQSLNTDTQYF
TRBV14	TRBJ2-5	-	-	TGTGCCAGCAGCCCCCGGGCTCTAGAAGAGACCCAGTACTTC	CASSPRALEETQYF
TRBV5-1	TRBJ2-3	-	-	TGCGCCAGCAGCCCGGGACAAACCCGGGGGGATACGCAGTATTTT	CASSPGQTRGDTQYF
TRBV7-2	TRBJ2-2	-	-	TGTGCCAGCAGCTTACAGCGGAACACCGGGGAGCTGTTTTTT	CASSLQRNTGELFF
TRBV4-1	TRBJ1-6	TRBD1	-	TGCGCCAGCAGCTCTCGACAGGGTTTATTGGATTCACCCCTCCACTTT	CASSSRQGLLDSPLHF
TRBV19	TRBJ1-6	-	-	TGTGCCAGTAGTATAACAGGGTCGAAGTCACCCCTCCACTTT	CASSITGSKSPLHF
TRBV15	TRBJ2-2	TRBD1	-	TGTGCCACCAGCAGAGCCCCCACCGCGGGACAGGTTGGCGGGGAGCTGTTTTTT	CATSRAPTAGQVGGELFF
TRBV5-1	TRBJ2-7	TRBD1	once	TGCGCCAGCAGCTTGGCCTCGGGACAGATATACGAGCAGTACTTC	CASSLASGQIYEQYF
TRBV28	TRBJ2-1	TRBD1	-	TGTGCCAGCAGCCCGGGACAGGGGAATGAGCAGTTCTTC	CASSPGQGNEQFF
TRBV2	TRBJ1-1	TRBD1	-	TGTGCCAGCAGTATGACCGGGACAGGGGGCCCTGAAGCTTTCTTT	CASSMTGTGGPEAFF
TRBV6-6	TRBJ1-1	-	-	TGTGCCAGCAGTTCTCCCGGGTCAGTGAACACTGAAGCTTTCTTT	CASSSPGSVNTEAFF
TRBV6-1	TRBJ2-2	TRBD2	-	TGTGCCAGCAGTGAATGGGGAGGGACCGGGGAGCTGTTTTTT	CASSEWGGTGELFF
TRBV10-2	TRBJ2-3	-	-	TGCGCCAGCAGTGGGACAGCTGGGGGGGATACGCAGTATTTT	CASSGTAGGDTQYF
TRBV5-1	TRBJ1-2	TRBD1	-	TGCGCCAGCAGCCTGGGACAGGGTTACTATGGCTACACCTTC	CASSLGQGYYGYTF
TRBV4-1	TRBJ2-7	TRBD1	-	TGCGCCAGCAGCAAGGGACAGGGCTACGAGCAGTACTTC	CASSKGQGYEQYF
TRBV9	TRBJ1-6	-	few	TGTGCCAGCAGCCGTGGAGGGCGGAGTTCACCCCTCCACTTT	CASSRGGRSSPLHF
TRBV29-1	TRBJ1-2	TRBD1	-	TGCAGCGTGTCACCCGGGACAGGGGGCCGCCTCGGAGGCTACACCTTC	CSVSPGTGGRLGGYTF
TRBV2	TRBJ2-2	-	-	TGTGCCAGCAGTGCCCACATCGGGGAGCTGTTTTTT	CASSAHIGELFF
TRBV4-1	TRBJ1-6	TRBD1	-	TGCGCCAGCAGCCAAACCAGGACAGGGGAGGGTTCACCCCTCCACTTT	CASSQTRTGEGSPLHF
TRBV18	TRBJ2-7	TRBD1	-	TGTGCCAGCTCCATACAGGGGGCGGACTACGAGCAGTACTTC	CASSIQGADYEQYF
TRBV13	TRBJ2-3	TRBD2	-	TGTGCCAGCACCTATGGACTAGCAGGTTCCGCAGATACGCAGTATTTT	CASTYGLAGSADTQYF
TRBV5-1	TRBJ2-3	-	-	TGCGCCAGCAGCTTGAGCCGCACAGATACGCAGTATTTT	CASSLSRTDTQYF
TRBV18	TRBJ2-7	-	-	TGTGCCAGCTCACCACGATCCGGGACGATGCACGAGCAGTACTTC	CASSPRSGTMHEQYF
TRBV2	TRBJ1-2	-	-	TGTGCCAGCAGTGAAAGGCAGGCTGGCTACACCTTC	CASSERQAGYTF
TRBV5-4	TRBJ2-5	TRBD2	-	TGTGCCAGCAGCCCGACTAGCGAATCGCAAGAGACCCAGTACTTC	CASSPTSESQETQYF
TRBV13	TRBJ1-1	-	-	TGTGCCAGCAGCGCCAGGGTGGTCGACACTGAAGCTTTCTTT	CASSARVVDTEAFF
TRBV7-6	TRBJ2-2	-	-	TGTGCCAGCAGCTTACGTGGGGGGTCGAACACCGGGGAGCTGTTTTTT	CASSLRGGSNTGELFF
TRBV11-3	TRBJ2-7	-	-	TGTGCCAGCAGCTTCGATCGAGAGTACGAGCAGTACTTC	CASSFDREYEQYF
TRBV14	TRBJ2-7	-	-	TGTGCCAGCAGCCCTCGGACCGACTACGGGCAGTACTTC	CASSPRTDYGQYF
TRBV2	TRBJ1-6	TRBD1	-	TGTGCCAGCAGTGAAGGGGGACAGGGGCGATCACCCCTCCACTTT	CASSEGGQGRSPLHF
TRBV30	TRBJ1-2	TRBD1	-	TGTGCCTGGAGAGGGACAGGCTTAGTCGTTGGTGGCTACACCTTC	CAWRGTGLVVGGYTF
TRBV18	TRBJ1-1	-	-	TGTGCCAGCTCACCCTCTGGGATGGTGAACACTGAAGCTTTCTTT	CASSPSGMVNTEAFF
TRBV5-1	TRBJ2-7	TRBD2	-	TGCGCCAGCAGCTTGGGGGCTAGCGGGGTGACCTACGAGCAGTACTTC	CASSLGASGVTYEQYF
TRBV7-2	TRBJ2-7	TRBD2	-	TGTGCCAGCAACCTCGGCGGGGGGCAGGCCTACGAGCAGTACTTC	CASNLGGGQAYEQYF
TRBV11-2	TRBJ1-6	-	-	TGTGCCAGCAGCTTAGATGTATATTCACCCCTCCACTTT	CASSLDVYSPLHF
TRBV11-2	TRBJ2-7	TRBD1	-	TGTGCCAGCAGGAATCCCGGGACAGGGGACTACCAGCAGTACTTC	CASRNPGTGDYQQYF
TRBV7-8	TRBJ2-3	-	-	TGTGCCTCCAACTCCCCGGACGGGAGAGATACGCAGTATTTT	CASNSPDGRDTQYF
TRBV30	TRBJ1-1	-	-	TGTGCCTGGACTGCCCCGGCGTCGGCAGCTTTCTTT	CAWTAPASAAFF
TRBV4-2	TRBJ2-6	TRBD1	-	TGTGCCAGCAGCCAAGATACGGGGACAGGGGGAGCTGGGGCCAACGTCCTGACTTTC	CASSQDTGTGGAGANVLTF
TRBV2	TRBJ2-5	TRBD2	-	TGTGCCAGCAGTGGAAGGACTAGCGGGGGGGAAGAGACCCAGTACTTC	CASSGRTSGGEETQYF
TRBV1	TRBJ2-1	-	-	TGCACCAGCAGCCAAGGCCAGGAGGACAGCCGAGAATTCTTC	CTSSQGQEDSREFF
TRBV11-3	TRBJ2-2	TRBD2	-	TGTGCCAGCAGCCCGAGCGGGGGCGGCGGGGAGCTGTTTTTT	CASSPSGGGGELFF
TRBV6-5	TRBJ1-5	-	-	TGTGCCAGCAGAAGAACAGGGCTTAACAGTCAGCCCCAGCATTTT	CASRRTGLNSQPQHF
TRBV19	TRBJ2-2	TRBD2	-	TGTGCCAGTAGTCGGGGTACTAGCGGGGGCAACGGGGAGCTGTTTTTT	CASSRGTSGGNGELFF
TRBV2	TRBJ1-2	-	-	TGTGCCAGCAGTGACAGGTTGGCTAACTATGGCTACACCTTC	CASSDRLANYGYTF
TRBV18	TRBJ1-3	-	-	TGTGCCAGCTCACCACGACAGAACAGAAACACCATATATTTT	CASSPRQNRNTIYF
TRBV5-6	TRBJ2-2	-	few	TGTGCCAGCAGCTTGGAGGGGGGGGAGGACACCGGGGAGCTGTTTTTT	CASSLEGGEDTGELFF
TRBV5-1	TRBJ2-7	TRBD2	-	TGCGCCAGCAGCTTGGCGGGGGGGCCTTACGAGCAGTACTTC	CASSLAGGPYEQYF
TRBV10-3	TRBJ2-7	-	-	TGTGCCATCGGCGGACAGCCCTACGAGCAGTACTTC	CAIGGQPYEQYF
TRBV11-2	TRBJ1-3	-	-	TGTGCCAGCAGCTTGGGACCAGGGTTACTCGGAAACACCATATATTTT	CASSLGPGLLGNTIYF
TRBV7-3	TRBJ1-6	TRBD1	-	TGTGCCAGCAGTTGGGACAGCAATTCACCCCTCCACTTT	CASSWDSNSPLHF
TRBV27	TRBJ2-7	-	once	TGTGCCAGCAGTCCCGGACAGCCTACCTACGAGCAGTACTTC	CASSPGQPTYEQYF